This T cell receptor beta chain originates from a study of blood T cell repertoires in COVID-19. Across the study: PBMCs, B-cell-depleted T cells, or T cells were the source of the cDNA or gDNA that made up the material.

Assay: immunoSEQ multiplex PCR; the TCRdb copy retains only in-frame clones and omits some. The sample lists roughly 58,000 clones; around 84% were seen once. The CDR3 length is 14 residues. Germline CDR1 is ENHRY and CDR2 is SYGVKD. The V gene end was trimmed by 5 bases and the J gene end by 2 bases; junction bases not matched to a gene: 4. V usage is TRBV10-3 and J usage is TRBJ2-7, with 9 bases identical to TRBD1. This TCR derives from a man aged 65 to 79 with active COVID-19. The sample comprised peripheral blood. The CDR3 spells CAISSGTGTYEQYF. DNA for the CDR3: TGTGCCATCAGTTCCGGGACAGGGACCTACGAGCAGTACTTC.